This T cell receptor (beta chain) came from a study of blood T cells in healthy people across ages. Overall study findings and caveats: Naive T cell percentage and TCR beta diversity correlated strongly. Long-lived and aged donors differed, with more naive CD4+ cells and higher diversity in the long-lived.

A second 7 to 11 cycle PCR used barcoded and J-beta primers. TCRdb used MiXCR to reprocess the 5' RACE reads, holding one entry per CDR3 protein. Seen here are hundreds of thousands of distinct CDR3 sequences, 32% observed once, and the top ten hold approximately 15%. They isolated at least 6 million PBMCs from each sample. No fewer than 5.5 micrograms of total RNA were isolated from every sample. A remark on this clonotype: Its antigen is not identified.

The ends lost 2 bases at V and 4 bases at J; junction bases unmatched: 11. Germline-derived CDR1 and CDR2 are DFQATT and SNEGSKA (reference sequence). CDR3 size: 16 residues. The chain employs TRBV20-1 and TRBJ1-2, with 9 bases lining up with TRBD1. What was sequenced was blood. The clonotype was recovered from an elderly woman in good health. The CDR3 loop is CSARPGLTGGPYGYTF. DNA for the CDR3: TGCAGTGCTAGACCAGGGTTGACAGGGGGTCCCTATGGCTACACCTTC.